Presented here are 9 T cell receptor beta chains from one specimen sequenced in a study of monozygotic twins with inflammatory bowel disease. TCRdb re-called the 5' RACE reads; one entry per CDR3 protein, DNA not given. In all, the sample yields fewer than 200,000 distinct CDR3 sequences. The material sequenced was blood. These receptors were collected from a human donor with ulcerative colitis or Crohn's disease, or a healthy co-twin of an affected twin (not recorded which).

The V call is TRBV5-6, the J call TRBJ2-1; the TRBD2 assignment by TCRdb is unverifiable without DNA. The CDR3 is made up of 14 amino acids. Germline CDR1 and CDR2: SGHDT and YYEEEE. CDR3 in amino acids: CATKSGLETNEQFF. Full variable domain (missing parts from reference TRBV5-6 and TRBJ2-1): DAGVTQSPTHLIKTRGQQVTLRCSPKSGHDTVSWYQQALGQGPQFIFQYYEEEERQRGNFPDRFSGHQFPNYSSELNVNALLLGDSALYLCATKSGLETNEQFFGPGTRLTVL.

This chain joins TRBV7-2 and TRBJ2-1; TCRdb lists TRBD1, though no DNA is available to test this call. This CDR3 is 14 amino acids long. The germline gives CDR1 SGHTA, CDR2 FQGNSA. CDR3 region: CASSLRQGHSEQFF.

V usage is TRBV15 and J usage is TRBJ1-2. The V gene's germline CDR1 is LNHNV and CDR2 YYDKDF (reference sequence). The CDR3 is 15 amino acids. CDR3 amino acids: CATSRRPHDPYGYTF.

The chain is built from TRBV5-1 and TRBJ1-4; TCRdb picks TRBD1, but there is no DNA to check that call. Germline V CDR1 and CDR2: SGHRS, YFSETQ. The CDR3 spans 15 residues. The CDR3 region is CASSLEGRGSEKLFF.

CDR3 sequence: CASSKRIWETQYF. V is TRBV7-2 and J is TRBJ2-5. The CDR3 extends over 13 amino acids. The germline gives CDR1 SGHTA, CDR2 FQGNSA.

The chain combines TRBV28 with TRBJ2-6. The CDR3 has 16 amino acids. The germline V gene encodes CDR1 MDHEN and CDR2 SYDVKM. The CDR3 sequence: CASTTLLDSGANVLTF.

J is TRBJ2-1 and V is TRBV2. This CDR3 is 14 amino acids long. Germline CDR1 and CDR2: SNHLY and FYNNEI. The CDR3 sequence: CASRRQGSYNEQFF.

The chain links TRBV5-1 to TRBJ1-1. There are 13 residues in the CDR3. Germline CDR1 SGHRS, CDR2 YFSETQ. This chain's CDR3 is CASSFREDTEAFF. Full variable domain (rest looked up from reference TRBV5-1 and TRBJ1-1): KAGVTQTPRYLIKTRGQQVTLSCSPISGHRSVSWYQQTPGQGLQFLFEYFSETQRNKGNFPGRFSGRQFSNSRSEMNVSTLELGDSALYLCASSFREDTEAFFGQGTRLTVV.

This sequence joins TRBV7-2 and TRBJ1-5; the TCRdb call, TRBD1, lacks DNA for checking. Per germline, CDR1 SGHTA and CDR2 FQGNSA. The CDR3 has 15 residues. CDR3 region: CASSRGGRGNQPQHF.